Sequencing of this T cell receptor (beta chain) was carried out in a study of T cells in Graves' hyperthyroidism and ophthalmopathy. Overall study findings and caveats: Stable hyperthyroidism was separated from ophthalmopathy by a model based on 13 V-J features. Ophthalmopathy prediction by the model preceded onset by a median approximately six months.

RNA transcripts yielded amplified TCR beta CDR3 regions. HTBI primers were employed in a first-round RT-PCR of the TCR CDR3. Via MiXCR, TCRdb re-called the multiplex PCR reads, giving one row per CDR3 protein. The table lists approximately 720,000 distinct CDR3 sequences, under 20% of them singletons. Diagnosis of hyperthyroidism was new in patients aged 18 to 65, and its duration was under 2 months. Reasons for excluding patients were uncontrolled infection, other autoimmune disease, pregnancy or lactation. V shed 6 bases, J shed 5 bases, and the junction held 14 bases outside the gene matches. Per the germline V gene, CDR1 is DFQATT and CDR2 is SNEGSKA (reference sequence). CDR3 size: 15 residues. Concerning this clonotype itself: Its antigen is unidentified.

The rearrangement links TRBV20-1 to TRBJ2-5; 8 nucleotides align to TRBD1. The receptor was derived from a woman between 45 and 60 years old with Graves' hyperthyroidism that later progressed to Graves' ophthalmopathy. The material sequenced was blood. CDR3 amino acids: CSALPQGAFSETQYF. CDR3 nucleotides: TGCAGTGCCCTTCCGCAGGGGGCTTTCTCCGAGACCCAGTACTTC.